Below, 16 T cell receptor beta chains from the same sample are listed, as sequenced in a study of T cell responses to AZD1222 COVID-19 vaccine (dated by TCRdb to about 2021). The library was generated by the immunoSEQ multiplex PCR assay. This is the immuneACCESS table as TCRdb keeps it, with only in-frame sequences that have V and J called. A part of the clones is gone; compared with another copy, unresolved V genes explain less than half, and the rest is unexplained. Here the sample has over 130,000 clones; 85% to 90% occur a single time. The top ten hold 1.5% to 2% of the sample. The sample's time point label is to be understood as: about 28 days (+/-7) after the second vaccine dose. Source: peripheral blood, taken 28 days after the second AZD1222 dose. The origin of the receptors is an adult who received the AZD1222 COVID-19 vaccine.

V is TRBV7-2 and J is TRBJ1-5; perhaps TRBD1 as D (5 bases). The CDR3 length is 17 residues. Germline V lookup: CDR1 SGHTA, CDR2 FQGNSA. With 5 bases removed from V and 4 bases from J, the gap between germline ends came to 21 bases. CDR3 coding DNA: TGTGCCAGCAGCCATCTGTCCGGGACTATGCAGAATCAGCCCCAGCATTTT. This codes for CASSHLSGTMQNQPQHF.

V gene TRBV7-8 combines with J gene TRBJ2-5; 9 bases fit TRBD1. The CDR3 sequence is 15 residues long. Trimming at V came to 1 base and at J to 1 base, leaving 1 base not matched to a gene. CDR1 and CDR2 from the germline V gene are SGHVS and FQNEAQ. CDR3 bases: TGTGCCAGCAGCTTAGGGGGACAGGGCCAAGAGACCCAGTACTTC. This encodes CASSLGGQGQETQYF.

V is TRBV19 and J is TRBJ2-7; D possibly corresponds to TRBD2 (5 bases). CDR3 size: 13 residues. Trimming removed 5 bases at V and 1 base at J, with 9 bases between. Germline CDR1 and CDR2: LNHDA and SQIVND (reference sequence). The CDR3 loop is CASSSTGSYEQYF. In DNA, the CDR3 is TGTGCCAGTAGTTCGACGGGATCCTACGAGCAGTACTTC.

This chain links TRBV6-6 with TRBJ1-5, with D perhaps TRBD1 (5 bases). In germline, CDR1 is MNHNY, CDR2 SVGAGI (reference sequence). Trimming shortened V by 2 bases and J by 1 base, and 6 bases separated the two germline ends. This CDR3 has 14 residues. The DNA of the CDR3 is TGTGCCAGCAGTTACCGGGGGAGCAATCAGCCCCAGCATTTT. Its protein is CASSYRGSNQPQHF.

This chain uses TRBV18 with TRBJ2-7, with 8 positions matching TRBD1. This CDR3 is built from 14 residues. Germline CDR1 KGHSH, CDR2 LQKENI. V gave up 4 bases and J gave up 0 bases; unmatched junction bases: 2. In DNA form, the CDR3 reads TGTGCCAGCTCACTAGGGACAGGCTCCTACGAGCAGTACGTC. Protein: CASSLGTGSYEQYV.

The rearrangement uses TRBV4-3 and TRBJ2-7; tentative D call: TRBD1 (5 bases). The CDR3 contains 12 residues. V lost 0 bases and J lost 6, with 6 bases in between. Per the germline V gene, CDR1 is LGHNA and CDR2 is YSLEER. This CDR3 is CASSQDRVEQYF. The DNA for the CDR3 is TGCGCCAGCAGCCAAGACAGGGTCGAGCAGTACTTC.

This clone was detected once. This rearrangement joins TRBV14 to TRBJ2-1, with 9 positions matching TRBD2. The length of the CDR3 is 16 residues. After removal of 1 base from V and 6 bases from J, the junction contained 7 bases not matched to a gene. Germline CDR1 and CDR2: SGHDN and FVKESK. DNA of the CDR3: TGTGCCAGCAGCCAAGCCTTGGCGGGAGGGTCCAATGAGCAGTTCTTC. It codes for CASSQALAGGSNEQFF.

The rearrangement joins TRBV15 to TRBJ2-5; weak D call: TRBD1 (6 bases). This CDR3 comprises 14 residues. Germline assignment: CDR1 LNHNV and CDR2 YYDKDF (reference sequence). Trimming pared 3 bases from V and 5 bases from J, leaving 13 bases between. The CDR3 protein is CATSRTDRFETQYF. Written as DNA, the CDR3 is TGTGCCACCAGCAGGACAGACAGGTTTGAGACCCAGTACTTC.

This clone was seen just once. The chain couples TRBV19 to TRBJ2-3; D possibly uses TRBD1 or TRBD2 (5 bases each). The CDR3 length is 14 residues. CDR1 is LNHDA, CDR2 SQIVND, per germline (reference sequence). Between the trimmed V and J ends, which lost 3 bases and 0 bases, there was a span of 7 bases. CDR3 DNA: TGTGCCAGTAGTATTGGGGGTAGCACAGATACGCAGTATTTT. It translates to CASSIGGSTDTQYF.

The chain employs TRBV5-4 and TRBJ2-5, with 7 bases lining up with TRBD1. The V and J ends lost 2 bases and 6 bases, in that order; junction bases with no gene match: 10. Germline V lookup: CDR1 SGHNT, CDR2 YYREEE (reference sequence). This CDR3 has 15 residues. The CDR3 region has the DNA TGTGCCAGCAGCTTAAGAGGGGGCGGTAGCCAGACCCAGTACTTC. This translates into CASSLRGGGSQTQYF. The complete variable domain, with remaining parts taken from reference TRBV5-4 and TRBJ2-5, reads ETGVTQSPTHLIKTRGQQVTLRCSSQSGHNTVSWYQQALGQGPQFIFQYYREEENGRGNFPPRFSGLQFPNYSSELNVNALELDDSALYLCASSLRGGGSQTQYFGPGTRLLVL.

This chain connects TRBV9 to TRBJ2-3; D unclear. The CDR3 has 12 residues. Germline CDR1 is SGDLS and CDR2 is YYNGEE. The V end was cut by 0 bases, the J end by 6 bases, with 5 bases between. CDR3: CASSVASDTQYF. As DNA, the CDR3 is TGTGCCAGCAGCGTAGCTTCTGATACGCAGTATTTT.

This clone was found a few times. This chain links TRBV19 with TRBJ1-2; D remains ambiguous. The CDR3 consists of 13 residues. V lost 5 bases and J 4 bases, leaving 11 bases between the germline ends. Looked up from germline, CDR1 is LNHDA and CDR2 is SQIVND (reference sequence). This chain's CDR3 is CASSPDGAYGYTF. The CDR3 DNA reads as TGTGCCAGTAGTCCCGACGGTGCCTATGGCTACACCTTC.

This CDR3 is CASSLPPTGVNYMNTEAFF. The DNA for the CDR3 is TGTGCCAGCAGCTTGCCACCGACAGGAGTTAACTACATGAACACTGAAGCTTTCTTT. This rearrangement joins TRBV5-5 to TRBJ1-1; weak D call: TRBD1 (6 bases). V gave up 1 base and J gave up 0 bases, with 22 bases separating them. Germline loops: CDR1 SGHKS, CDR2 YYEKEE (reference sequence). The CDR3 consists of 19 residues.

This rearrangement joins TRBV30 to TRBJ2-1, with 10 nucleotides matching TRBD1. V lost 5 bases, J lost 6 bases, and 22 bases stayed unmatched. The germline CDR1 and CDR2 sequences are GTSNPN and SVGIG (reference sequence). The CDR3 runs 19 residues. CDR3 sequence (DNA): TGTGCCTGGGATTCCGGGACAGGGGTTTTTTTCAAATCGGTCAATGAGCAGTTCTTC. Protein product: CAWDSGTGVFFKSVNEQFF.

This clone was observed once. V usage is TRBV7-2 and J usage is TRBJ1-2; 9 bases align to TRBD1. With V trimmed by 5 bases and J by 7 bases, 14 bases remained unmatched. Germline V gene sequence: CDR1 SGHTA, CDR2 FQGNSA. This CDR3 region has 16 residues. The CDR3 spells CASSPSFGTGIFGYTF. The CDR3 bases are TGTGCCAGCAGCCCCTCGTTCGGGACAGGGATATTTGGCTACACCTTC.

This clone was counted a single time. In DNA form, the CDR3 reads TGTGCCAGCAGCCGGGGGGACCTGGAAAATACGCAGTATTTT. It encodes CASSRGDLENTQYF. V usage is TRBV5-6 and J usage is TRBJ2-3; TRBD2 matches at 7 bases. Unmatched junction bases numbered 9, after V lost 4 bases and J lost 7 bases. The CDR3 runs to 14 residues. Germline V gene lookup returns CDR1 SGHDT and CDR2 YYEEEE.